This T cell receptor beta chain derives from a study of PD-L1 blockade in urothelial cancer. On the study more broadly: Patients with male sex and bladder-origin urothelial cancer accounted for about 85% of the roughly 29 enrolled. There were a median of approximately 150,000 T cells in blood samples.

What went into each PCR as a spike was synthetic TCR analog templates. TCRdb's copy holds only in-frame clones and misses some; the assay was immunoSEQ multiplex PCR. The sample shows around 56,000 clones, 86% of them seen only once. Patients were living with locally advanced or metastatic urothelial carcinoma. There are 14 residues in the CDR3. Trimming pared 3 bases from V and 2 bases from J, leaving 11 bases between. CDR1 is SGHNT and CDR2 is YYREEE in the germline V gene (reference sequence). Sequenced here: PBMCs, sampled around atezolizumab (anti-PD-L1) treatment. This sequence originates from a middle-aged man with urothelial cancer. The chain combines TRBV5-4 with TRBJ2-5, with D possibly being TRBD1 (6 bases). CDR3 amino acids: CASSYGQNQETQYF. The DNA for the CDR3 is TGTGCCAGCAGCTACGGACAGAATCAAGAGACCCAGTACTTC.